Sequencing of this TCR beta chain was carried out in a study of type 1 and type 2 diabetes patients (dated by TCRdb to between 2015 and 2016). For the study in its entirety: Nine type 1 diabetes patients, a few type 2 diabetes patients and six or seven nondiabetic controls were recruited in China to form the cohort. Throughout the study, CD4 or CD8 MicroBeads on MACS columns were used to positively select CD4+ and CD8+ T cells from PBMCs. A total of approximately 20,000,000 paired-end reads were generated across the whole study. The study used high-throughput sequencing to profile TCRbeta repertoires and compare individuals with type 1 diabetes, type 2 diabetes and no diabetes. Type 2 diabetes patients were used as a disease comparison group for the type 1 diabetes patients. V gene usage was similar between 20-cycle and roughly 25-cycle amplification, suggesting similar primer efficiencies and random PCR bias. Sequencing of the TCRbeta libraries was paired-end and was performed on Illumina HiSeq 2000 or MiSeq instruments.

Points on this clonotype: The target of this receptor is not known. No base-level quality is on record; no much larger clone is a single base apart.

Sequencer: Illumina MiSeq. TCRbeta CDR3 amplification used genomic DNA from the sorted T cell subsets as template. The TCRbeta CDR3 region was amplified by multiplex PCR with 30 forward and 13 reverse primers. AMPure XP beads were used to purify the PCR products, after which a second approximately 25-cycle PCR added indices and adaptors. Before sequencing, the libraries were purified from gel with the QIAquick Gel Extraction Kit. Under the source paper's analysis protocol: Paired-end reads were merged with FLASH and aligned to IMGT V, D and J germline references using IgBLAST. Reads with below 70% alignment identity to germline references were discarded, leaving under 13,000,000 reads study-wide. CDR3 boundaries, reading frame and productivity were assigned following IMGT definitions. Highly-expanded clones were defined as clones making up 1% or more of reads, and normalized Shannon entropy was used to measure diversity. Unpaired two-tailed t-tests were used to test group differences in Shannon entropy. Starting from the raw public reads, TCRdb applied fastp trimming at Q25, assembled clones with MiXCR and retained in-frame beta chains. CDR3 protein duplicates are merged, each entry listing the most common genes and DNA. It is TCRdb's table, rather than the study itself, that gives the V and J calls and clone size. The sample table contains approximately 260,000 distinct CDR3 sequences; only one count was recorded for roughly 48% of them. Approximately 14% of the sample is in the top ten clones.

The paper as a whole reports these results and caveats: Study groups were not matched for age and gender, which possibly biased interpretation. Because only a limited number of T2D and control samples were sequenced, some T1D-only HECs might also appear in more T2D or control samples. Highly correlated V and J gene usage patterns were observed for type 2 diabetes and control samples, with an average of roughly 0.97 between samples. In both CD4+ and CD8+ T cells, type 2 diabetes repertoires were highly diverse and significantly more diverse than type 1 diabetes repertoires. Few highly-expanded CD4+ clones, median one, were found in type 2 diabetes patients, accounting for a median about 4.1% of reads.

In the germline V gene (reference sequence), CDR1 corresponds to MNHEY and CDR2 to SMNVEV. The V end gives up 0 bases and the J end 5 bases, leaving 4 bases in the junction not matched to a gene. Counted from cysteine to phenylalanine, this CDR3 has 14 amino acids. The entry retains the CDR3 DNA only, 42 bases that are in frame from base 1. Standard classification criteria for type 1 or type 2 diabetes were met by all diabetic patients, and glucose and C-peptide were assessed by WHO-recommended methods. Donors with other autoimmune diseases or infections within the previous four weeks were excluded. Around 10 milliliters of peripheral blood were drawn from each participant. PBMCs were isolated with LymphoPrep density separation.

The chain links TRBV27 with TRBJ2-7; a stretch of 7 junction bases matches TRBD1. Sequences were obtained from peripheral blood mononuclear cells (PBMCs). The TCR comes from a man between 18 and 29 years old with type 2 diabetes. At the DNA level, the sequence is TGTGCCAGCAGTTTATCGAGGGGGCCCCACGAGCAGTACTTC. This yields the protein CASSLSRGPHEQYF.